This T cell receptor beta chain comes out of a study of T cell responses to AZD1222 COVID-19 vaccine. Overall study results and limits: Dominant at 160-218 and 743-854, vaccine-associated CD4 TCRs also spanned spike. Elevations in Spike-specific TCR breadth and depth followed administration of two AZD1222 doses.

As for this clone: No antigen is known for it.

The CDR3 is 13 residues long. Trimming took 2 bases from V and 4 from J, leaving 6 bases between them. The germline CDR1 and CDR2 sequences are WSHSY and SAAADI. Some clones are missing from TCRdb's copy, which holds only in-frame ones; the method was immunoSEQ multiplex PCR. The sample carries 60,000 to 80,000 clones, about 85% recorded once. This chain joins TRBV10-2 and TRBJ2-1; D remains unclear. The sequence was collected from an adult in good health. The material sequenced was peripheral blood, taken on day 0 of AZD1222 vaccination. This CDR3 reads CASSENAYNEQFF. CDR3 bases: TGCGCCAGCAGTGAGAACGCGTACAATGAGCAGTTCTTC.